The 7 T cell receptor beta chains reported below all come from one sample, sequenced in a study of regulatory T cells in long-lasting Graves disease. Construction of the TCR beta libraries employed iRepertoire HTBI primers in conjunction with Arm-PCR of CDR3 regions. One entry per CDR3 protein, called by TCRdb with MiXCR from the multiplex PCR reads. Of about 460,000 distinct CDR3 sequences in the sample, around a fifth were seen once. This sample's time point: persistent/refractory GD, antithyroid drugs over 5 years with positive TRAb. PBMC RNA was the source of the TCR library. The starting material was peripheral blood mononuclear cells (PBMCs), obtained when the disease was refractory, from a patient treated with antithyroid drugs. Receptors originate from a female donor with Graves disease.

A note on this clonotype: This may come from a read error, since a much larger clone is one base off. The rearrangement joins TRBV7-2 to TRBJ2-7, with a tentative D call TRBD2 (6 bases). Trimming shortened V by 6 bases and J by 7 bases, and 16 bases separated the two germline ends. This CDR3 has 13 amino acids. Germline CDR1 and CDR2: SGHTA and FQGNSA. The CDR3 reads CASSFGRGVEQYF. The CDR3 DNA reads as TGTGCCAGCAGTTTTGGACGCGGGGTGGAGCAGTACTTC.

This clonotype was detected many times. J is TRBJ2-7 and V is TRBV28, with D possibly called TRBD1 or TRBD2 (5 bases each). This CDR3 is built from 14 residues. CDR1 and CDR2 (germline): MDHEN, SYDVKM. The V gene lost 4 bases and the J gene lost 4 bases, with 14 bases spanning the gap. The CDR3: CASSYPRGRYEQYF. Here the CDR3 DNA reads TGTGCCAGCAGTTATCCGAGGGGTAGGTACGAGCAGTACTTC.

The count of this clonotype is one. V usage is TRBV4-1 and J usage is TRBJ2-7; the match to TRBD2 covers 9 bases. After removal of 1 base from V and 6 bases from J, the junction contained 10 bases not matched to a gene. Germline lookup yields CDR1 MGHRA and CDR2 YSYEKL. The CDR3 has 16 residues. The chain's CDR3 is CASSQAPSGTGLEQYF. The CDR3 nucleotides read TGCGCCAGCAGCCAAGCTCCTAGCGGGACGGGGCTCGAGCAGTACTTC.

This rearrangement joins TRBV28 to TRBJ2-5, with 9 bases matching TRBD2. CDR3 length: 14 residues. Germline lookup yields CDR1 MDHEN and CDR2 SYDVKM. V was clipped by 6 bases and J by 5 bases; unmatched bases: 7. The CDR3 spells CASSPGGGAETQYF. CDR3 DNA sequence: TGTGCCAGCAGCCCTGGCGGGGGGGCGGAGACCCAGTACTTC. Based on the CDR3 plus reference TRBV28 and TRBJ2-5, the full variable domain is DVKVTQSSRYLVKRTGEKVFLECVQDMDHENMFWYRQDPGLGLRLIYFSYDVKMKEKGDIPEGYSVSREKKERFSLILESASTNQTSMYLCASSPGGGAETQYFGPGTRLLVL.

V gene TRBV5-6 combines with J gene TRBJ2-4; TRBD1 aligns across 10 bases. Unmatched junction bases numbered 6, after V lost 4 bases and J lost 5 bases. Germline loops: CDR1 SGHDT, CDR2 YYEEEE. This CDR3 comprises 15 residues. This CDR3 reads CASSTGQGNENIQYF. CDR3 bases: TGTGCCAGCAGCACGGGACAGGGGAACGAAAACATTCAGTACTTC.

The V and J genes are TRBV28 and TRBJ2-2; D perhaps matches TRBD2 (6 bases). The V gene lost 3 bases and the J gene lost 5 bases, with 19 bases spanning the gap. The CDR3 loop spans 17 amino acids. Germline CDR1 is MDHEN and CDR2 is SYDVKM. This chain's CDR3 is CASSFTGLTRGTGELFF. CDR3 sequence (DNA): TGTGCCAGCAGTTTCACGGGCCTTACCCGGGGGACCGGGGAGCTGTTTTTT.

The genes are TRBV3-1 and TRBJ2-7; the D gene could be TRBD1 or TRBD2 (5 bases each). CDR3 length: 16 residues. The V gene lost 4 bases and the J gene lost 0 bases, with 16 bases spanning the gap. The germline V gene has CDR1 LGHDT and CDR2 YNNKEL (reference sequence). In nucleotides, the CDR3 is TGTGCCAGCAGCCCCTTCCTGAGGGGCAGCTCCTACGAGCAGTACTTC. It specifies CASSPFLRGSSYEQYF.